This T cell receptor (beta chain) was captured by sequencing in a study of blood T cell repertoires in COVID-19. The wider study: Collection of acute and convalescent COVID-19 samples took place in the United States, Italy and Spain. PBMCs, B-cell-depleted T cells, or T cells provided the cDNA or gDNA that made up the material.

Unmatched junction bases numbered 15, after V lost 4 bases and J lost 7 bases. The CDR3 runs 19 residues. The germline CDR1 and CDR2 sequences are MGHRA and YSYEKL. In the original processing: From reference gene primer amplification, estimates of nucleated cell counts were derived. The repertoire was sequenced with immunoSEQ multiplex PCR; TCRdb's copy has only in-frame clones and lacks some. For V, J and clone size, that table is used; D and trimming come from the DNA. This table has 150,000 to 200,000 clones, 89% appearing once. Sample: peripheral blood. This sequence joins TRBV4-1 and TRBJ2-1; TRBD2 aligns across 14 bases. This receptor was taken from a man in his forties with acute or convalescent COVID-19. The chain's CDR3 is CASSPAATSGGAELNEQFF. CDR3 DNA sequence: TGCGCCAGCAGCCCGGCGGCGACTAGCGGGGGGGCCGAGTTAAATGAGCAGTTCTTC.